The 14 T cell receptor beta chains listed next were all sequenced from one sample in a study of blood T cell repertoires in COVID-19. Repertoires were generated with immunoSEQ multiplex PCR, while TCRdb's copy carries only in-frame clones and drops some. The sample lists roughly 150,000 clones, approximately 80% occurring once. Sequences were obtained from PBMCs or T cells enriched from blood (not recorded which). These receptors all stem from a woman in her sixties or seventies who had recovered from COVID-19.

This sequence joins TRBV6-5 and TRBJ1-1; D is ambiguous. Trimming stripped 11 bases from V and 0 bases from J, with 19 bases between. The CDR3 totals 15 residues. The germline gives CDR1 MNHEY, CDR2 SVGAGI. The CDR3 DNA is TGTGCCGGAAAGACAAGGAATTCGGTGAACACTGAAGCTTTCTTT. Amino acid sequence: CAGKTRNSVNTEAFF.

The chain is built from TRBV7-2 and TRBJ2-3; weak D call: TRBD1 (6 bases). Germline V CDR1 and CDR2: SGHTA, FQGNSA. CDR3 length equals 14 residues. The V end was cut by 3 bases, the J end by 4 bases, with 11 bases between. As DNA, the CDR3 is TGTGCCAGCAGCTTGGGCAGGGGCCCAGATACGCAGTATTTT. Protein: CASSLGRGPDTQYF.

This CDR3 reads CATSGTRMPTDTQYF. CDR3 DNA sequence: TGTGCCACCAGCGGTACTAGGATGCCCACAGATACGCAGTATTTT. V and J are TRBV15 and TRBJ2-3, with D tentatively TRBD2 (5 bases). Looked up from germline, CDR1 is LNHNV and CDR2 is YYDKDF (reference sequence). V lost 5 bases to trimming and J lost 2 bases, with 14 bases between them. The CDR3 covers 15 residues.

This clone showed up just a few times. The chain couples TRBV5-4 to TRBJ1-2; 7 bases fit TRBD1. With 1 base clipped from V and 4 bases from J, the junction kept 4 bases outside the gene matches. This CDR3 contains 14 residues. Germline V lookup: CDR1 SGHNT, CDR2 YYREEE (reference sequence). CDR3 DNA sequence: TGTGCCAGCAGCTTGCGGCAGGGGGGCTATGGCTACACCTTC. Its protein product is CASSLRQGGYGYTF.

The chain is built from TRBV6-5 and TRBJ2-5, with 9 bases fitting TRBD2. Germline lookup yields CDR1 MNHEY and CDR2 SVGAGI. CDR3 length equals 15 residues. V lost 0 bases and J lost 5; bases outside the gene matches: 4. The CDR3 reads CASSYSVAGVETQYF. The CDR3 bases are TGTGCCAGCAGTTACTCAGTAGCGGGGGTCGAGACCCAGTACTTC.

V gene TRBV5-1 combines with J gene TRBJ1-1, with 9 bases fitting TRBD1. Germline-derived CDR1 and CDR2 are SGHRS and YFSETQ. This CDR3 has 13 amino acids. J lost 5 bases, V lost 3 bases, and 2 bases had no gene match. The CDR3 DNA follows: TGCGCCAGCAGCTCCGGGACAGGGACTGAAGCTTTCTTT. It codes for CASSSGTGTEAFF. Drawing the rest from reference TRBV5-1 and TRBJ1-1, the complete variable domain is KAGVTQTPRYLIKTRGQQVTLSCSPISGHRSVSWYQQTPGQGLQFLFEYFSETQRNKGNFPGRFSGRQFSNSRSEMNVSTLELGDSALYLCASSSGTGTEAFFGQGTRLTVV.

This chain joins TRBV27 and TRBJ2-5, with 8 bases lining up with TRBD2. The CDR3 totals 14 residues. Germline CDR1 MNHEY, CDR2 SMNVEV (reference sequence). V lost 2 bases to trimming and J lost 5 bases; unmatched junction nucleotides: 4. The chain's CDR3 is CASSLLGGGETQYF. Here the CDR3 DNA reads TGTGCCAGCAGTTTACTAGGCGGGGGGGAGACCCAGTACTTC.

The chain has TRBV6-5 and TRBJ2-3; no clear D. Germline V lookup: CDR1 MNHEY, CDR2 SVGAGI. This CDR3 comprises 14 residues. V lost 4 bases and J lost 0, with 8 bases in between. The CDR3 coding sequence is TGTGCCAGCAGTTTTACATCTAGCACAGATACGCAGTATTTT. As protein: CASSFTSSTDTQYF.

This clone was recorded a few times. The chain employs TRBV10-1 and TRBJ1-1; D is possibly TRBD1 (6 bases). The V end lost 4 bases, the J end lost 4 bases, and 10 bases lay between the germline ends. Germline CDR1 reads WNHNN; CDR2 reads SYGVQD (reference sequence). The CDR3 consists of 13 residues. CDR3 DNA: TGCGCCAGCAGTGCAGGGGCGGGCACTGAAGCTTTCTTT. It yields the protein CASSAGAGTEAFF.

The chain has TRBV6-5 and TRBJ1-2; 7 positions agree with TRBD1. The CDR3 has 13 residues. V trimming: 7 bases; J trimming: 6 bases; junction bases outside the gene matches: 8. Per germline, CDR1 MNHEY and CDR2 SVGAGI. The DNA for the CDR3 is TGTGCCAGCACCCCTGACAGGGTGGATGGCTACACCTTC. Amino acid sequence: CASTPDRVDGYTF.

This clone was seen only once. V is TRBV30 and J is TRBJ1-2; weak D call: TRBD1 (5 bases). Trimming took 0 bases from V and 5 from J, leaving 7 bases between them. This CDR3 comprises 12 residues. The germline V gene has CDR1 GTSNPN and CDR2 SVGIG (reference sequence). The CDR3 DNA reads as TGTGCCTGGAGTGTACGGGGGTATGGCTACACCTTC. Its translation: CAWSVRGYGYTF.

This chain links TRBV5-1 with TRBJ1-2; 9 bases are shared with TRBD1. The CDR3 covers 15 residues. Germline-derived CDR1 and CDR2 are SGHRS and YFSETQ. V shed 3 bases, J shed 8 bases, and the junction held 11 bases outside the gene matches. The CDR3 sequence is CASSSEGQGVRGYTF. The CDR3 bases are TGCGCCAGCAGCTCGGAGGGACAGGGAGTACGAGGCTACACCTTC.

The V and J genes are TRBV6-5 and TRBJ1-2; D not resolved. The CDR3 extends over 13 amino acids. CDR1 is MNHEY, CDR2 SVGAGI, per germline. The V end lost 6 bases, the J end lost 8 bases, and 16 bases lay between the germline ends. DNA of the CDR3: TGTGCCAGCAGAAAAAGCGAGGGTTTAGGCTACACCTTC. As protein: CASRKSEGLGYTF.

The rearrangement links TRBV12-3 or TRBV12-4 to TRBJ2-4, with 7 positions matching TRBD1. The CDR3 runs to 12 residues. Trimming cost V 7 bases and J 11 bases; bases outside gene matches: 8. Here the CDR3 DNA reads TGTGCCAGCAAGGGGACAGTCAATCTTCAGTACTTC. This encodes CASKGTVNLQYF.